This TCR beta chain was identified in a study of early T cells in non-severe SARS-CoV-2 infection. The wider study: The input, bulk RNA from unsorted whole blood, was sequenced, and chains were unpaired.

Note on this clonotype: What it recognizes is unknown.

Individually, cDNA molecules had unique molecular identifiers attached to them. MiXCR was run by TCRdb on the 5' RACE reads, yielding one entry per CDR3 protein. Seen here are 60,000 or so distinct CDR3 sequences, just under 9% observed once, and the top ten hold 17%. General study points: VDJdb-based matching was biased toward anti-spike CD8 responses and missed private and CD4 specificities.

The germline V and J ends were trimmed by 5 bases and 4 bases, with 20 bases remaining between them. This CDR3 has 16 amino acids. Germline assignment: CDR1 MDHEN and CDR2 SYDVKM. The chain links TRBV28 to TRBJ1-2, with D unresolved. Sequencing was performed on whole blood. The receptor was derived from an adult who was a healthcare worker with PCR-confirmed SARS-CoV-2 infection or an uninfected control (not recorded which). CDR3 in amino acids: CASSPSGVKPPYGYTF. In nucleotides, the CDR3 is TGTGCCAGCAGTCCATCGGGAGTTAAGCCTCCCTATGGCTACACCTTC.